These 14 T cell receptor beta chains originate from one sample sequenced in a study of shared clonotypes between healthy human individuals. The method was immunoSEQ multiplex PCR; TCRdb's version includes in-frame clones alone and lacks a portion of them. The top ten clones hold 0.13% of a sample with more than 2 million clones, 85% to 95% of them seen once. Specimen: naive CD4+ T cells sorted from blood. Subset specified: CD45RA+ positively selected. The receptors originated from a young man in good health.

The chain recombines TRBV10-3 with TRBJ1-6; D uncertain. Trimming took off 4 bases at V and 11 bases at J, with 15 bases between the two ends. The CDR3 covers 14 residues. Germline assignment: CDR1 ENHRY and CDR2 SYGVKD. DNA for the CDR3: TGTGCCATCAGTGGAGCCGAGACGGGCGCACCCCTCCACTTT. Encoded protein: CAISGAETGAPLHF.

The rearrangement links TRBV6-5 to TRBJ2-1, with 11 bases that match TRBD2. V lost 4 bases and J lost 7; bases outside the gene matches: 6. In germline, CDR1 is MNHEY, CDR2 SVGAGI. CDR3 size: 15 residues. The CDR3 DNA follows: TGTGCCAGCAGTTTGACTAGCGGGAACCCAAATGAGCAGTTCTTC. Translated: CASSLTSGNPNEQFF.

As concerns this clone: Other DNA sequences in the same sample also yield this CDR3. The chain's CDR3 is CASSLATGYGYTF. The CDR3 bases are TGCGCCAGCAGCTTGGCCACAGGCTATGGCTACACCTTC. This chain uses TRBV5-1 with TRBJ1-2; possible D gene TRBD1, 5 bases. V gave up 0 bases and J gave up 4 bases, with 7 bases separating them. The germline V gene has CDR1 SGHRS and CDR2 YFSETQ. This CDR3 has 13 amino acids.

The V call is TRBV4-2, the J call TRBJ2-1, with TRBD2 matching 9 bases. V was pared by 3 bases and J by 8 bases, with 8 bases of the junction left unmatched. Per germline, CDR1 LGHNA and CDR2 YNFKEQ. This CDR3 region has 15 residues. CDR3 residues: CASSQTSGGGDEQFF. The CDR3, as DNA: TGTGCCAGCAGCCAGACTAGCGGAGGAGGGGATGAGCAGTTCTTC.

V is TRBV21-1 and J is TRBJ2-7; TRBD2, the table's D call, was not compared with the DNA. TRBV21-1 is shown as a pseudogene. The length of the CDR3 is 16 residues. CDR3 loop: CASSHHLTGSSYEQYF. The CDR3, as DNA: TGTGCCAGCAGCCACCACCTGACGGGTAGCTCCTACGAGCAGTACTTC.

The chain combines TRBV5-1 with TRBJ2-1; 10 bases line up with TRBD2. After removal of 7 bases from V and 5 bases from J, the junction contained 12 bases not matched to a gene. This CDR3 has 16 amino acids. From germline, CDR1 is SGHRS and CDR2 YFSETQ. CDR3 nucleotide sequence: TGCGCCAGCGTCCCCAGCACTAGCGGGATTAACAATGAGCAGTTCTTC. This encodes CASVPSTSGINNEQFF. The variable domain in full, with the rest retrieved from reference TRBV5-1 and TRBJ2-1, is KAGVTQTPRYLIKTRGQQVTLSCSPISGHRSVSWYQQTPGQGLQFLFEYFSETQRNKGNFPGRFSGRQFSNSRSEMNVSTLELGDSALYLCASVPSTSGINNEQFFGPGTRLTVL.

The chain's CDR3 is CASSLAGLAGIILEDTQYF. The CDR3 DNA sequence: TGTGCCAGCAGCTTGGCGGGACTAGCGGGAATCATCCTGGAAGATACGCAGTATTTT. This chain uses TRBV5-6 with TRBJ2-3, with 13 bases matching TRBD2. With 0 bases clipped from V and 5 bases from J, the junction kept 12 bases outside the gene matches. Germline CDR1 and CDR2: SGHDT and YYEEEE. The CDR3 has 19 amino acids.

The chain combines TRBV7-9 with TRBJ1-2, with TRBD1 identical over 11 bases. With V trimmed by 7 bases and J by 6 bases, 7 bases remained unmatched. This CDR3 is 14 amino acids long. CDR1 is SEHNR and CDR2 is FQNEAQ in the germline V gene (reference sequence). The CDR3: CASIRGQGADGYTF. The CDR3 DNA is TGTGCCAGCATTCGAGGACAGGGGGCTGATGGCTACACCTTC. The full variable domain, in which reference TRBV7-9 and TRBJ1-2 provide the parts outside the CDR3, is DTGVSQNPRHKITKRGQNVTFRCDPISEHNRLYWYRQTLGQGPEFLTYFQNEAQLEKSRLLSDRFSAERPKGSFSTLEIQRTEQGDSAMYLCASIRGQGADGYTFGSGTRLTVV.

CDR3 sequence (DNA): TGTGCCATCAGTGACGACAGGGGGCCCTATGGCTACACCTTC. Its translation: CAISDDRGPYGYTF. The rearrangement links TRBV10-3 to TRBJ1-2; TRBD1 agrees at 10 bases. The CDR3 is 14 residues long. The trim removed 3 bases at V and 4 bases at J, leaving 2 bases unmatched. Germline V CDR1 and CDR2: ENHRY, SYGVKD.

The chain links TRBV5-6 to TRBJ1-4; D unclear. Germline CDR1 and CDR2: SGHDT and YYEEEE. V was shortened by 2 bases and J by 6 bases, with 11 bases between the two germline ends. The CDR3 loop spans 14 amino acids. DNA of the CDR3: TGTGCCAGCAGCTTCAGTCAGTCGGATGAAAAACTGTTTTTT. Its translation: CASSFSQSDEKLFF. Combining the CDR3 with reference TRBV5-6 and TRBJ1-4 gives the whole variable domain DAGVTQSPTHLIKTRGQQVTLRCSPKSGHDTVSWYQQALGQGPQFIFQYYEEEERQRGNFPDRFSGHQFPNYSSELNVNALLLGDSALYLCASSFSQSDEKLFFGSGTQLSVL.

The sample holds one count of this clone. CDR3 in DNA: TGTGCCAGCAGTGCCAGGGGGCCAATCCCCGGGGAGCTGTTTTTT. As protein: CASSARGPIPGELFF. This chain joins TRBV11-3 and TRBJ2-2; TRBD1 matches at 8 bases. The CDR3 runs to 15 residues. Germline V gene lookup returns CDR1 SGHNT and CDR2 YENEEA. Trimming at V came to 6 bases and at J to 6 bases, leaving 9 bases not matched to a gene.

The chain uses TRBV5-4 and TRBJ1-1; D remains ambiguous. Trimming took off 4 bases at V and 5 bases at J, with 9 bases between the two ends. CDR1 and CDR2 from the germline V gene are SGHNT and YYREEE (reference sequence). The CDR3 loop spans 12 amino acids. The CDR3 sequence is CASSRRGTEAFF. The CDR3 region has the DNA TGTGCCAGCAGCCGCCGCGGAACTGAAGCTTTCTTT.

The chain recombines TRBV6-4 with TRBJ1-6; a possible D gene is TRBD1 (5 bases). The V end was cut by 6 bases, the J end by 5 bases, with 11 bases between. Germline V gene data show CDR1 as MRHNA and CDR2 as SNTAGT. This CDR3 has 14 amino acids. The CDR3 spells CASRPRDDNSPLHF. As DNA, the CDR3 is TGTGCCAGCAGACCGCGGGACGATAATTCACCCCTCCACTTT.

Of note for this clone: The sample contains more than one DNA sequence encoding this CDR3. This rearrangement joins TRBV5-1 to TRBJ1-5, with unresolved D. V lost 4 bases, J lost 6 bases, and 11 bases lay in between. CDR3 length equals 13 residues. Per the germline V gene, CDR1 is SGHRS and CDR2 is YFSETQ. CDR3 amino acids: CASSLDEGQPQHF. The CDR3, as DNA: TGCGCCAGCAGCCTTGATGAAGGTCAGCCCCAGCATTTT.